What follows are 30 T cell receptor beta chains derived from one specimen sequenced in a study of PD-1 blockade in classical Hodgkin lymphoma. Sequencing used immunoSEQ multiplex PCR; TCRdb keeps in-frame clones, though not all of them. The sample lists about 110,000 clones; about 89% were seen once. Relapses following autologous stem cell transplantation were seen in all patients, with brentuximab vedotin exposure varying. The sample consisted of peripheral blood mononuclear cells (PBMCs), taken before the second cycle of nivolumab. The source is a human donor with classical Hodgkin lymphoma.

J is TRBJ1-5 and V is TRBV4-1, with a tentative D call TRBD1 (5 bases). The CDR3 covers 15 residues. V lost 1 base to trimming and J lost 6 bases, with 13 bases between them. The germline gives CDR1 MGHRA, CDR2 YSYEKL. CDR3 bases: TGCGCCAGCAGCCAAGCGTGGGGGGGAGGTCAGCCCCAGCATTTT. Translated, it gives CASSQAWGGGQPQHF.

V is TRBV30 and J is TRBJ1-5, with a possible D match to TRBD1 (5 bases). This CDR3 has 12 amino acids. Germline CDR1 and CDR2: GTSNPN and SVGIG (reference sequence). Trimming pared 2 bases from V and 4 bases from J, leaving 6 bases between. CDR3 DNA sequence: TGTGCCTGGAGTAGACAGAATCAGCCCCAGCATTTT. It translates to CAWSRQNQPQHF.

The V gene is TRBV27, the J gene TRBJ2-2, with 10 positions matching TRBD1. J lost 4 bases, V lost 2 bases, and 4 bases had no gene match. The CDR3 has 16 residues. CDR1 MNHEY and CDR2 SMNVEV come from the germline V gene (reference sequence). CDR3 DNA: TGTGCCAGCAGTTTACTGACAGGGGGCGGCACCGGGGAGCTGTTTTTT. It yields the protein CASSLLTGGGTGELFF.

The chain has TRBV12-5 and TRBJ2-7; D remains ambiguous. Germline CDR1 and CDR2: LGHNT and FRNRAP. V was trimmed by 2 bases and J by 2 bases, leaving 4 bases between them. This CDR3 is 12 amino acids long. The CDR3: CASGLPTYEQYF. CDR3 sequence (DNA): TGTGCTAGTGGTTTGCCGACCTACGAGCAGTACTTC.

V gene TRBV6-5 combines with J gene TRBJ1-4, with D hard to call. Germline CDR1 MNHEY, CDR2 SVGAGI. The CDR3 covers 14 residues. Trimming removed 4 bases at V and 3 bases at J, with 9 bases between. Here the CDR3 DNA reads TGTGCCAGCAGTTCGGACGACGCTAATGAAAAACTGTTTTTT. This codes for CASSSDDANEKLFF.

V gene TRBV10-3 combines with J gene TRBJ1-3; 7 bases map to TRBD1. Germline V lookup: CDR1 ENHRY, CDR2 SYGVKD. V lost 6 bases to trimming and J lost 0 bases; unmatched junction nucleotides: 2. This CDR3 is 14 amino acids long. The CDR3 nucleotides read TGTGCCATCAGGGGGACAGTCTCTGGAAACACCATATATTTT. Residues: CAIRGTVSGNTIYF.

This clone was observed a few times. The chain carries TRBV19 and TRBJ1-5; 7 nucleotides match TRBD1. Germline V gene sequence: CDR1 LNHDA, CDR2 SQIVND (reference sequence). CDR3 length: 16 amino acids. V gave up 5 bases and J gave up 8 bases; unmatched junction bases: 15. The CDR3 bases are TGTGCCAGTAGTTCCCCTGTGAGGGGGCTGCTGAAGCCCCAGCATTTT. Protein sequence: CASSSPVRGLLKPQHF.

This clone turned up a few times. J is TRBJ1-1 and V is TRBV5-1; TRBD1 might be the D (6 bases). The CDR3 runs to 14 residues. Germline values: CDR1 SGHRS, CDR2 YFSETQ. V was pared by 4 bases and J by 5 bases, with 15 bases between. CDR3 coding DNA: TGCGCCAGCAGCCCCGCGGGGGCGGGGACTGAAGCTTTCTTT. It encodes CASSPAGAGTEAFF.

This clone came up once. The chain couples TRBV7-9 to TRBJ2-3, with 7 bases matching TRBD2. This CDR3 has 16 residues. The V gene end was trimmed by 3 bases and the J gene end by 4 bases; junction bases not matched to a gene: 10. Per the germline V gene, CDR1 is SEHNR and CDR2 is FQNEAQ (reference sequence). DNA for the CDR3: TGTGCCAGCAGCTTGGTGAGCGGGGCGGGTGCAGATACGCAGTATTTT. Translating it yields CASSLVSGAGADTQYF.

Here the CDR3 reads CSVGQNYGYTF. In DNA form, the CDR3 reads TGCAGCGTGGGACAAAACTATGGCTACACCTTC. V usage is TRBV29-1 and J usage is TRBJ1-2, with a possible D match to TRBD1 (6 bases). CDR3 length: 11 amino acids. Trimming stripped 6 bases from V and 2 bases from J, with 7 bases between. CDR1 SQVTM and CDR2 ANQGSEA come from the germline V gene.

The CDR3: CASSPPLSDTQYF. Written as DNA, the CDR3 is TGTGCCAGCAGTCCACCTCTATCAGATACGCAGTATTTT. The V call is TRBV6-6, the J call TRBJ2-3, with unresolved D. Trimming left V 5 bases short and J 4 bases short, with 10 bases between. Germline CDR1 is MNHNY and CDR2 is SVGAGI (reference sequence). CDR3 size: 13 residues.

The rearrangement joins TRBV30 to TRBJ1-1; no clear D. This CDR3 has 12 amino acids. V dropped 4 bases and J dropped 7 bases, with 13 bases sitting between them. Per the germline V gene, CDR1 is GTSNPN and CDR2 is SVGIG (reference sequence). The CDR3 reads CAWNRRAGEAFF. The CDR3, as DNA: TGTGCCTGGAACCGGCGGGCAGGTGAAGCTTTCTTT.

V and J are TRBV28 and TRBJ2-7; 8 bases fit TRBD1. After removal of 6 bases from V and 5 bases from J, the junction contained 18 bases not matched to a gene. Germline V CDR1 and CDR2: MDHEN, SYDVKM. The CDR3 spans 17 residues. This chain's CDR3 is CASSPPAIWQGANEQYF. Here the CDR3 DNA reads TGTGCCAGCAGCCCCCCGGCTATCTGGCAGGGGGCCAACGAGCAGTACTTC.

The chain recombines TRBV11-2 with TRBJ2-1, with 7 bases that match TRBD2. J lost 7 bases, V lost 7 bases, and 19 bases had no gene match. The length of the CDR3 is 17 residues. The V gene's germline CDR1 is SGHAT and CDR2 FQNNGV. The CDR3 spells CASNRDFGAGVRNEQFF. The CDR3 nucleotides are TGTGCCAGCAACCGCGATTTTGGGGCGGGAGTAAGGAATGAGCAGTTCTTC. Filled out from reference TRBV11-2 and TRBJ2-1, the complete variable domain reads EAGVAQSPRYKIIEKRQSVAFWCNPISGHATLYWYQQILGQGPKLLIQFQNNGVVDDSQLPKDRFSAERLKGVDSTLKIQPAKLEDSAVYLCASNRDFGAGVRNEQFFGPGTRLTVL.

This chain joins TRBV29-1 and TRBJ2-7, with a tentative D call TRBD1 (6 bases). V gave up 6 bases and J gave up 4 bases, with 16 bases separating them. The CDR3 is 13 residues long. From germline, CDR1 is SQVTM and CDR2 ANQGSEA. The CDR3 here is CSVRQDRPYEQYF. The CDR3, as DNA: TGCAGCGTCCGACAGGATCGCCCTTACGAGCAGTACTTC.

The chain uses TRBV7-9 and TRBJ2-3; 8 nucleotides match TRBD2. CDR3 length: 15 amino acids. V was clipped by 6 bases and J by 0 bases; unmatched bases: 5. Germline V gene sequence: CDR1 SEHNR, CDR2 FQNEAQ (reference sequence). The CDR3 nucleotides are TGTGCCAGCAGTTGGACTAGCTTTAGCACAGATACGCAGTATTTT. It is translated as CASSWTSFSTDTQYF.

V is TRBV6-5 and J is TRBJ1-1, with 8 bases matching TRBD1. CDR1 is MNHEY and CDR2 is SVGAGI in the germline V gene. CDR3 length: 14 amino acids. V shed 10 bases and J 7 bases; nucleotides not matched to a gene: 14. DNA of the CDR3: TGTGCCACCACGCAGGGGGCCGGACTGGGTGAAGCTTTCTTT. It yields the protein CATTQGAGLGEAFF.

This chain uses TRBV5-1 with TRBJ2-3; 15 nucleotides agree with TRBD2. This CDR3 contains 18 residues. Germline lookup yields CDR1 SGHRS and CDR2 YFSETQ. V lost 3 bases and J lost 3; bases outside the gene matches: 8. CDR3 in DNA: TGCGCCAGCAGCTCAGGACTAGCGGGAGGGACGGGGACAGATACGCAGTATTTT. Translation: CASSSGLAGGTGTDTQYF.

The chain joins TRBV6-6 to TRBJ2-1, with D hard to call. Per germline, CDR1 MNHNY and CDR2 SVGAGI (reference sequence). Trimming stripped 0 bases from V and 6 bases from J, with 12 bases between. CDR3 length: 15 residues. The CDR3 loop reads CASSYSGGLGNEQFF. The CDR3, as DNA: TGTGCCAGCAGTTACTCGGGTGGCCTGGGCAATGAGCAGTTCTTC.

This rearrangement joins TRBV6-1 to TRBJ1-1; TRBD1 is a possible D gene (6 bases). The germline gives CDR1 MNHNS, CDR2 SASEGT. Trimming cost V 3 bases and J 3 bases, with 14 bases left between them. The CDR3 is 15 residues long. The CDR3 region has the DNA TGTGCCAGCAGTGATCGTCAGAAGGGGGACACTGAAGCTTTCTTT. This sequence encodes CASSDRQKGDTEAFF.

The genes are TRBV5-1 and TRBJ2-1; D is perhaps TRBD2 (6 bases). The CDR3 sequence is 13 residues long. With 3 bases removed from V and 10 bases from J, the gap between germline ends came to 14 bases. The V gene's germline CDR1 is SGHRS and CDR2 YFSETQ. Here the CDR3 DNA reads TGCGCCAGCAGCTCTAACCTAGCGAGCGAGCAGTTCTTC. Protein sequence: CASSSNLASEQFF.

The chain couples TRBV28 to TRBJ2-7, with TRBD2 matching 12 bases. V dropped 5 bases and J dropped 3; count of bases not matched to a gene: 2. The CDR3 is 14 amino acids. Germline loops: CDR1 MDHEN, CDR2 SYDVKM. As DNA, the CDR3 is TGTGCCAGCAGTACTAGCGGGAGGAACTACGAGCAGTACTTC. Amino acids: CASSTSGRNYEQYF.

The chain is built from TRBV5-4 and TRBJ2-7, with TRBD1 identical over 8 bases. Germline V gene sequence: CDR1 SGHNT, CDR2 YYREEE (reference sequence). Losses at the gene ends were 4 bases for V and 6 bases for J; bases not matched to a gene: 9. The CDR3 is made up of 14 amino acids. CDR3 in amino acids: CASSLTSGTGEQYF. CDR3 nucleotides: TGTGCCAGCAGCCTAACATCCGGGACAGGCGAGCAGTACTTC.

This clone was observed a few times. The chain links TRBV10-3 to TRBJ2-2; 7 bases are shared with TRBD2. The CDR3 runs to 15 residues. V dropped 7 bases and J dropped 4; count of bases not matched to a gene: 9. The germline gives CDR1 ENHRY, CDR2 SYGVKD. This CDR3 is CAINVGGQGTGELFF. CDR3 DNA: TGTGCCATCAATGTGGGAGGGCAGGGCACCGGGGAGCTGTTTTTT.

DNA of the CDR3: TGTGCCAGCAGTGAGGGGGCCGGCTATGGCTACACCTTC. Amino acid sequence: CASSEGAGYGYTF. The chain carries TRBV2 and TRBJ1-2, with D tentatively TRBD1 (6 bases). Trimming cost V 3 bases and J 4 bases, with 9 bases left between them. Germline V lookup: CDR1 SNHLY, CDR2 FYNNEI. This CDR3 has 13 amino acids.

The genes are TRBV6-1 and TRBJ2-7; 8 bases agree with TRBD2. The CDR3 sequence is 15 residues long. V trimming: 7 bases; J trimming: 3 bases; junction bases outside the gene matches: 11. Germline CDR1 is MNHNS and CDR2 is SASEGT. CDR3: CASTPTSGNHYEQYF. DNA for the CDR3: TGTGCCAGCACTCCCACTAGCGGCAACCACTACGAGCAGTACTTC.

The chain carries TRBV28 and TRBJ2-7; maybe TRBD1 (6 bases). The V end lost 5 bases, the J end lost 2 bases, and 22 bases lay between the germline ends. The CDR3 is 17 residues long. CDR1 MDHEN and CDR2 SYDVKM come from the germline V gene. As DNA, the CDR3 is TGTGCCAGCAGTCCTCTACTTCCGGACAGACCTACCTACGAGCAGTACTTC. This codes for CASSPLLPDRPTYEQYF.

CDR3 sequence reads: CASSVSAGDEQFF. CDR3 DNA sequence: TGTGCCAGCAGCGTTTCCGCTGGAGATGAGCAGTTCTTC. The chain has TRBV9 and TRBJ2-1; D unresolved. V lost 2 bases to trimming and J lost 8 bases, with 11 bases between them. Germline CDR1 SGDLS, CDR2 YYNGEE. The CDR3 has 13 amino acids.

The DNA for the CDR3 is TGTGCCAGCAGCCAAGATTTTTGGACTAGCGCCTACAATGAGCAGTTCTTC. Protein product: CASSQDFWTSAYNEQFF. J is TRBJ2-1 and V is TRBV14, with 9 bases identical to TRBD2. Trimming removed 0 bases from V and 2 bases from J; junction bases left unmatched: 5. Germline V gene lookup returns CDR1 SGHDN and CDR2 FVKESK. CDR3 length equals 17 residues. Filled out from reference TRBV14 and TRBJ2-1, the complete variable domain reads EAGVTQFPSHSVIEKGQTVTLRCDPISGHDNLYWYRRVMGKEIKFLLHFVKESKQDESGMPNNRFLAERTGGTYSTLKVQPAELEDSGVYFCASSQDFWTSAYNEQFFGPGTRLTVL.

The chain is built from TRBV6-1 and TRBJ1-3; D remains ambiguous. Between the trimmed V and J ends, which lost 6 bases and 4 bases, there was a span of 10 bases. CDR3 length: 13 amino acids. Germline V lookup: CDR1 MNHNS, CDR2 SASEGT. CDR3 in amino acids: CASSDGWGNTIYF. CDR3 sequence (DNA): TGTGCCAGCAGCGATGGGTGGGGAAACACCATATATTTT.